The rows below give T cell receptor beta chains drawn from one sample of a study of T cell responses to AZD1222 COVID-19 vaccine. The method was immunoSEQ multiplex PCR; TCRdb's version includes in-frame clones alone and lacks a portion of them. Here the sample spans about 110,000 clones, more than 70% being singletons. This material consisted of peripheral blood, taken on day 0 of AZD1222 vaccination. The receptors derive from an adult in good health. CDR3s include the opening cysteine and the closing phenylalanine or tryptophan. The D gene is left open where the match is weak. Clone size is stated in some rows and not others, as once, few, many or a class when expanded.

D: NA
size: NA
V: TRBV10-3
J: TRBJ1-4
DNA: TGTGCCATCAGTGGGGGTACTAATGAAAAACTGTTTTTT
CDR3: CAISGGTNEKLFF

D: NA
size: NA
V: TRBV19
J: TRBJ2-3
DNA: TGTGCCAGTAGTATCCTTCCGGATACGCAGTATTTT
CDR3: CASSILPDTQYF

D: NA
size: NA
V: TRBV7-2
J: TRBJ1-1
DNA: TGTGCCAGCGGTCGACATCTGAACACTGAAGCTTTCTTT
CDR3: CASGRHLNTEAFF

D: NA
size: NA
V: TRBV6-2/TRBV6-3
J: TRBJ1-2
DNA: TGTGCCAGCAGTTACTCGACTCTGGGGTATGGCTACACCTTC
CDR3: CASSYSTLGYGYTF

D: NA
size: NA
V: TRBV12-3/TRBV12-4
J: TRBJ1-4
DNA: TGTGCCAGCAGCACTACAACTAATGAAAAACTGTTTTTT
CDR3: CASSTTTNEKLFF

D: NA
size: NA
V: TRBV6-2/TRBV6-3
J: TRBJ2-3
DNA: TGTGCCAGCAGTCCGTCGGAGGGCCGGGGAGATACGCAGTATTTT
CDR3: CASSPSEGRGDTQYF

D: NA
size: NA
V: TRBV19
J: TRBJ1-1
DNA: TGTGCCAGTAGCCCCAACCCTAGAAACACTGAAGCTTTCTTT
CDR3: CASSPNPRNTEAFF

D: TRBD1
size: NA
V: TRBV4-3
J: TRBJ1-2
DNA: TGCGCCAGCAGCCGAGGAAGGGGACAGGGGTCCTATGGCTACACCTTC
CDR3: CASSRGRGQGSYGYTF

D: NA
size: NA
V: TRBV30
J: TRBJ2-1
DNA: TGTGCCTGGAGTGTACGTAGAGATGGACTATCCTACAATGAGCAGTTCTTC
CDR3: CAWSVRRDGLSYNEQFF

D: NA
size: NA
V: TRBV7-9
J: TRBJ1-6
DNA: TGTGCCAGCAAAAGGGGGGATTCACCCCTCCACTTT
CDR3: CASKRGDSPLHF

D: NA
size: NA
V: TRBV5-6
J: TRBJ2-6
DNA: TGTGCCAGCAGCTTGGTAGGCGGATCTGGGGCCAACGTCCTGACTTTC
CDR3: CASSLVGGSGANVLTF

D: TRBD1
size: few
V: TRBV10-1
J: TRBJ1-3
DNA: TGCGCCAGCAGTGACCCCAGGGGGCGCGAAAACACCATATATTTT
CDR3: CASSDPRGRENTIYF

D: NA
size: NA
V: TRBV9
J: TRBJ1-1
DNA: TGTGCCAGCAGCGTAGCTGGTCTAGACACTGAAGCTTTCTTT
CDR3: CASSVAGLDTEAFF

D: TRBD1
size: once
V: TRBV5-1
J: TRBJ1-4
DNA: TGCGCCAGCAGCTTGGCGGGACAGGCTCATGCGAGTGAAAAACTGTTTTTT
CDR3: CASSLAGQAHASEKLFF

D: NA
size: NA
V: TRBV6-5
J: TRBJ2-5
DNA: TGTGCCAGCACACACCGCCAAGAGACCCAGTACTTC
CDR3: CASTHRQETQYF

D: TRBD2
size: NA
V: TRBV5-1
J: TRBJ2-5
DNA: TGCGCCAGCAGCCTTGGGGCTAGCGGGACCTCCCAAGAGACCCAGTACTTC
CDR3: CASSLGASGTSQETQYF

D: TRBD1
size: NA
V: TRBV25-1
J: TRBJ1-3
DNA: TGTGCCAGCAGTGGGGGACAGGACTCTGGAAACACCATATATTTT
CDR3: CASSGGQDSGNTIYF

D: NA
size: few
V: TRBV25-1
J: TRBJ1-1
DNA: TGTGCCACCACGGACAGAGCCACTGAAGCTTTCTTT
CDR3: CATTDRATEAFF

D: NA
size: NA
V: TRBV6-2/TRBV6-3
J: TRBJ2-7
DNA: TGTGCCAGCAGCCCCATGCCCAGCGTGTCCAAGGGCTACGAGCAGTACTTC
CDR3: CASSPMPSVSKGYEQYF

D: TRBD1
size: NA
V: TRBV19
J: TRBJ2-2
DNA: TGTGCCAGTAGTAGTGACAGGGGGAGAATCACCGGGGAGCTGTTTTTT
CDR3: CASSSDRGRITGELFF

D: NA
size: once
V: TRBV10-3
J: TRBJ2-3
DNA: TGTGCCATCAGTGAGTCAGGAGGGGCCAGGGATACGCAGTATTTT
CDR3: CAISESGGARDTQYF

D: NA
size: once
V: TRBV28
J: TRBJ2-5
DNA: TGTGCCAGCAGTTTTGGAGGAGAGTGGAGAAGGGCACAGACCCAGTACTTC
CDR3: CASSFGGEWRRAQTQYF

D: TRBD2
size: NA
V: TRBV6-2/TRBV6-3
J: TRBJ2-5
DNA: TGTGCCAGCAGTTACTCTCCCCTAGCGGGTCCTCAAGAGACCCAGTACTTC
CDR3: CASSYSPLAGPQETQYF

D: NA
size: NA
V: TRBV3-1/TRBV3-2
J: TRBJ1-1
DNA: TGTGCCAGCAGCACAACGCCACAGGGAGGCACTGAAGCTTTCTTT
CDR3: CASSTTPQGGTEAFF

D: NA
size: NA
V: TRBV4-1
J: TRBJ1-6
DNA: TGCGCCAGCAGTCCCGGGTCCGGCAGCTATAATTCACCCCTCCACTTT
CDR3: CASSPGSGSYNSPLHF

D: TRBD1
size: NA
V: TRBV11-2
J: TRBJ1-2
DNA: TGTGCCAGCAGCTCCATTAGGGGGCTCCTCTATGGCTACACCTTC
CDR3: CASSSIRGLLYGYTF

D: NA
size: NA
V: TRBV10-3
J: TRBJ2-6
DNA: TGTGCCATCAGTGTATGGGGGACCTCTGGGGCCAACGTCCTGACTTTC
CDR3: CAISVWGTSGANVLTF

D: NA
size: NA
V: TRBV19
J: TRBJ1-2
DNA: TGTGCCAGTAGTATGGGTTTGGGCTACACCTTC
CDR3: CASSMGLGYTF

D: NA
size: few
V: TRBV5-6
J: TRBJ1-5
DNA: TGTGCCAGCAGCTTGGCCTCGGGACAAGCCAATCAGCCCCAGCATTTT
CDR3: CASSLASGQANQPQHF

D: TRBD1
size: NA
V: TRBV5-4
J: TRBJ2-2
DNA: TGTGCCAGCAGCTCCAACAGGGGAGCGAACACCGGGGAGCTGTTTTTT
CDR3: CASSSNRGANTGELFF

D: TRBD1
size: NA
V: TRBV2
J: TRBJ1-1
DNA: TGTGCCAGCAGTGAAAGACAGGGGAACACTGAAGCTTTCTTT
CDR3: CASSERQGNTEAFF

D: NA
size: NA
V: TRBV5-4
J: TRBJ1-2
DNA: TGTGCCAGCAGCCCCGGCGGGCCGAGGGGCTACACCTTC
CDR3: CASSPGGPRGYTF

D: NA
size: NA
V: TRBV5-6
J: TRBJ2-2
DNA: TGTGCCAGCAGCCGGACGGCTGGACTCAAGAACACCGGGGAGCTGTTTTTT
CDR3: CASSRTAGLKNTGELFF

D: TRBD1
size: few
V: TRBV19
J: TRBJ1-5
DNA: TGTGCCAGTAGTATAGGGGGGACAGGGATCAATCAGCCCCAGCATTTT
CDR3: CASSIGGTGINQPQHF

D: TRBD1
size: NA
V: TRBV5-1
J: TRBJ2-7
DNA: TGCGCCAGCAGCTTGGGCCCCCAGGGGGCGCTTTACGAGCAGTACTTC
CDR3: CASSLGPQGALYEQYF

D: TRBD2
size: NA
V: TRBV19
J: TRBJ2-1
DNA: TGTGCCAGTAGTGTAGCGGGAGGGGTCAATGAGCAGTTCTTC
CDR3: CASSVAGGVNEQFF

D: NA
size: NA
V: TRBV30
J: TRBJ2-1
DNA: TGTGCCTGGAGTGTGTCTAGATGGTCCAATGAGCAGTTCTTC
CDR3: CAWSVSRWSNEQFF

D: NA
size: NA
V: TRBV27
J: TRBJ1-2
DNA: TGTGCCAGCAGTTCCAGGGGCAGGGAGCCTCTCTATGGCTACACCTTC
CDR3: CASSSRGREPLYGYTF

D: NA
size: NA
V: TRBV6-1
J: TRBJ2-2
DNA: TGTGCCAGCAGTGAACACACGAACACCGGGGAGCTGTTTTTT
CDR3: CASSEHTNTGELFF

D: TRBD1
size: NA
V: TRBV6-5
J: TRBJ2-7
DNA: TGTGCCAGCAGTTACTCGGACAGGGGACACTACGAGCAGTACTTC
CDR3: CASSYSDRGHYEQYF

D: NA
size: NA
V: TRBV18
J: TRBJ2-6
DNA: TGTGCCAGCTCACCACGAGGGAGCTCTGGGGCCAACGTCCTGACTTTC
CDR3: CASSPRGSSGANVLTF

D: NA
size: NA
V: TRBV19
J: TRBJ2-7
DNA: TGTGCCAGTAGTATAATCCCGGGGGTCCCCGAGCAGTACTTC
CDR3: CASSIIPGVPEQYF

D: NA
size: NA
V: TRBV11-3
J: TRBJ2-6
DNA: TGTGCCAGCAGCGAAAGAGGGGCCAACGTCCTGACTTTC
CDR3: CASSERGANVLTF

D: NA
size: once
V: TRBV2
J: TRBJ1-5
DNA: TGTGCCAGCAGGGGGACACTCATGAGCAATCAGCCCCAGCATTTT
CDR3: CASRGTLMSNQPQHF

D: NA
size: NA
V: TRBV19
J: TRBJ1-2
DNA: TGTGCCAGTTCCTCCCGGACGGGAGCTAACTATGGCTACACCTTC
CDR3: CASSSRTGANYGYTF

D: NA
size: NA
V: TRBV6-5
J: TRBJ1-5
DNA: TGTGCCACCCGGAGAAGTAGCAATCAGCCCCAGCATTTT
CDR3: CATRRSSNQPQHF

D: NA
size: NA
V: TRBV24-1
J: TRBJ2-1
DNA: TGTGCCACCAGTGGGTTAGTTTCAGGGCGAAATGAGCAGTTCTTC
CDR3: CATSGLVSGRNEQFF

D: NA
size: few
V: TRBV28
J: TRBJ2-7
DNA: TGTGCCAGCAGTCGGGGGTTCTCCTACGAGCAGTACTTC
CDR3: CASSRGFSYEQYF

D: TRBD1
size: NA
V: TRBV28
J: TRBJ1-6
DNA: TGTGCCTGCAGTGGGGACAGGGGAAGTTCACCCCTCCACTTT
CDR3: CACSGDRGSSPLHF

D: NA
size: NA
V: TRBV3-1/TRBV3-2
J: TRBJ2-3
DNA: TGTGCCAGCAGCCCCCTAGGGGAATCCACAGATACGCAGTATTTT
CDR3: CASSPLGESTDTQYF

D: NA
size: NA
V: TRBV2
J: TRBJ2-7
DNA: TGTGCCAGCCTAAGGACAGCGGGCCTCGAGCAGTACTTC
CDR3: CASLRTAGLEQYF

D: NA
size: once
V: TRBV12-5
J: TRBJ2-5
DNA: TGTGCTAGTGGTTTGGTCGGGGAGACCCAGTACTTC
CDR3: CASGLVGETQYF

D: TRBD1
size: NA
V: TRBV11-1
J: TRBJ1-1
DNA: TGTGCCAGCAGCTTGGGCAGGGGGCGGACTGAAGCTTTCTTT
CDR3: CASSLGRGRTEAFF

D: NA
size: few
V: TRBV4-2
J: TRBJ2-2
DNA: TGTGCCAGCAGTCTCCGGGCCGAGCTGAGGGGAACCGGGGAGCTGTTTTTT
CDR3: CASSLRAELRGTGELFF

D: TRBD1
size: NA
V: TRBV19
J: TRBJ1-2
DNA: TGTGCCAGCGAGCCGGGACAGGGGAACTATGGCTACACCTTC
CDR3: CASEPGQGNYGYTF